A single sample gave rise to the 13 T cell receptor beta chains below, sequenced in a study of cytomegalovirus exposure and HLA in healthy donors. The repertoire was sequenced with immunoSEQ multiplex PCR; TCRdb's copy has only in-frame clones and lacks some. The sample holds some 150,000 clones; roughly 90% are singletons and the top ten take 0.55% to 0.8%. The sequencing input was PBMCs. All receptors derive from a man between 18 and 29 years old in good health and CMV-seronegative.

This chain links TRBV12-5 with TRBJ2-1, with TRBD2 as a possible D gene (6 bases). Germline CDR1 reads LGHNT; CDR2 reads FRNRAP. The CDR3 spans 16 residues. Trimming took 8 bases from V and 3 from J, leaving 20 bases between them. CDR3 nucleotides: TGTGCTAGTCAAGGGAGGTTCCCCCTGGGCTACAATGAGCAGTTCTTC. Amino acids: CASQGRFPLGYNEQFF.

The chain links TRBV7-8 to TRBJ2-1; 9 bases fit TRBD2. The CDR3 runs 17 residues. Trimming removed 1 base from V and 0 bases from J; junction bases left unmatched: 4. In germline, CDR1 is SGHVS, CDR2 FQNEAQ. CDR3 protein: CASSLGWRGGSYNEQFF. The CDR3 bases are TGTGCCAGCAGCTTAGGGTGGCGGGGGGGCTCCTACAATGAGCAGTTCTTC.

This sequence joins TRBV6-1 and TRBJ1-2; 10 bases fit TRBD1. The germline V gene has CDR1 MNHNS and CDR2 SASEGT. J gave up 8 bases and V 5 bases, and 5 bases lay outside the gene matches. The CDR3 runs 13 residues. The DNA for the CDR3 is TGTGCCAGCAGTTCCGGGACAGGGGTCGGCTACACCTTC. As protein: CASSSGTGVGYTF.

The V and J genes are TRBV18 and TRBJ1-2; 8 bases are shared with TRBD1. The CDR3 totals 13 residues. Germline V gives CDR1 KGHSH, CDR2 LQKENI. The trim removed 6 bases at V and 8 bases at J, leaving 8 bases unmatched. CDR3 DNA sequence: TGTGCCAGCTCGACAGGGGATTTTGGAGGCTACACCTTC. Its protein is CASSTGDFGGYTF.

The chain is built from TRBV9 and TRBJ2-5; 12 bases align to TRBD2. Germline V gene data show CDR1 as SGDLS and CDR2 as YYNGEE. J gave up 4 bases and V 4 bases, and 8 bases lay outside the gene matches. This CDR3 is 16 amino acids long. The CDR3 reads CASSPGLAGRRETQYF. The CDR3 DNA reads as TGTGCCAGCAGCCCAGGACTAGCGGGGAGGCGAGAGACCCAGTACTTC.

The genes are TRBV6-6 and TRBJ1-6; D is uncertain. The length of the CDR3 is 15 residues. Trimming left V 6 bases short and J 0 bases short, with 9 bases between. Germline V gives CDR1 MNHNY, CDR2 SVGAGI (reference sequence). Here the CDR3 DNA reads TGTGCCAGCAGCCCGGGAAGCTCCTATAATTCACCCCTCCACTTT. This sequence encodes CASSPGSSYNSPLHF.

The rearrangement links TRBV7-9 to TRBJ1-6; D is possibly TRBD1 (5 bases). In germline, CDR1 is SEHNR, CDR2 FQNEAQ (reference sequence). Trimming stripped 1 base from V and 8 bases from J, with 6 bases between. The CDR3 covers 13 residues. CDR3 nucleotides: TGTGCCAGCAGCTTAGAAGGGGATTCACCCCTCCACTTT. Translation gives CASSLEGDSPLHF.

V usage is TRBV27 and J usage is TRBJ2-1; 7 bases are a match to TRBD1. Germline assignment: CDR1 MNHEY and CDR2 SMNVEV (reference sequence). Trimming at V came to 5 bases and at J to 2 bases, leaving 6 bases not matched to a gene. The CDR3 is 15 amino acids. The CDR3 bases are TGTGCCAGCAGTAACGACAGGGCGGCCTACAATGAGCAGTTCTTC. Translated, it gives CASSNDRAAYNEQFF.

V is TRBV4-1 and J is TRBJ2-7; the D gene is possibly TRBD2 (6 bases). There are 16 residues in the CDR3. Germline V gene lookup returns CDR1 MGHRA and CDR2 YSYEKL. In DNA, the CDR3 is TGCGCCAGCAGCCAAGTGGTAAGAGGCAGGGTGCGGTTAGCGGACGTC. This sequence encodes CASSQVVRGRVRLADV.

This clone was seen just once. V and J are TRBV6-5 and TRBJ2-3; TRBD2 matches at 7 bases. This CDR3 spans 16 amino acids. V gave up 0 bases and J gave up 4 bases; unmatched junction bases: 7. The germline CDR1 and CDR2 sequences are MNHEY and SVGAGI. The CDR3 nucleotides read TGTGCCAGCAGTTACTCAGGCGGGAGTGGGGCAGATACGCAGTATTTT. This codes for CASSYSGGSGADTQYF.

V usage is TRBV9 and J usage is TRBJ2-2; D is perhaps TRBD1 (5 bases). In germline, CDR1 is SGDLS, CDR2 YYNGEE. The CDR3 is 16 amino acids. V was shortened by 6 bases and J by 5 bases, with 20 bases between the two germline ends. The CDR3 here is CASTPRRGAPTGELFF. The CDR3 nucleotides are TGTGCCAGCACCCCCCGTAGGGGCGCACCTACCGGGGAGCTGTTTTTT. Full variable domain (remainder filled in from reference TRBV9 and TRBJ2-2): DSGVTQTPKHLITATGQRVTLRCSPRSGDLSVYWYQQSLDQGLQFLIQYYNGEERAKGNILERFSAQQFPDLHSELNLSSLELGDSALYFCASTPRRGAPTGELFFGEGSRLTVL.

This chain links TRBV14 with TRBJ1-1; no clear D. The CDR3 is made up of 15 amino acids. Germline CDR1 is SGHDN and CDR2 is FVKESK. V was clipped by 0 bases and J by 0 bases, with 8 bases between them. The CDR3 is CASSQDGSLNTEAFF. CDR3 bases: TGTGCCAGCAGCCAAGATGGCAGTTTGAACACTGAAGCTTTCTTT.

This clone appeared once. Here the CDR3 reads CATSSPEAGQGLNEKLFF. CDR3 in DNA: TGTGCCACCAGCAGTCCCGAGGCTGGACAGGGCCTTAATGAAAAACTGTTTTTT. This chain links TRBV15 with TRBJ1-4; 8 nucleotides line up with TRBD1. Per germline, CDR1 LNHNV and CDR2 YYDKDF (reference sequence). V lost 3 bases and J lost 4; bases outside the gene matches: 13. This CDR3 is built from 18 residues.